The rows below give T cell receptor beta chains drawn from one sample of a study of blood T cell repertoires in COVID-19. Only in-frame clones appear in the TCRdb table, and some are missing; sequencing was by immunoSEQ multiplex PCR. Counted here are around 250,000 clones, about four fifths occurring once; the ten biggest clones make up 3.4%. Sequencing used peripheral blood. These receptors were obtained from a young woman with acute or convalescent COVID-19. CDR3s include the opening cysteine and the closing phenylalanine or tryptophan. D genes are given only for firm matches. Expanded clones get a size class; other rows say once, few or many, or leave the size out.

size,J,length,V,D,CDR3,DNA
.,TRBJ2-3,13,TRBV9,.,CASSVVEADTQYF,TGTGCCAGCAGCGTAGTGGAGGCAGATACGCAGTATTTT
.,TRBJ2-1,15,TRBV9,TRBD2,CASTRGASGYNEQFF,TGTGCCAGCACCCGAGGGGCTAGCGGTTACAATGAGCAGTTCTTC
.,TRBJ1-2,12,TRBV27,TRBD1,CASSSQGGGYTF,TGTGCCAGCAGTTCACAGGGGGGGGGCTACACCTTC
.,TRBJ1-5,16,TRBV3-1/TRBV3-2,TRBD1,CASSTWTGGFNQPQHF,TGTGCCAGCAGCACCTGGACAGGGGGATTCAATCAGCCCCAGCATTTT
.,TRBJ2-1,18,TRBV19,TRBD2,CASSIWAKGLAGGREQFF,TGTGCCAGTAGTATTTGGGCCAAAGGACTAGCGGGAGGCAGGGAGCAGTTCTTC
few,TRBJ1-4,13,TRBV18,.,CASSGGVNEKLFF,TGTGCCAGCTCGGGAGGGGTTAATGAAAAACTGTTTTTT
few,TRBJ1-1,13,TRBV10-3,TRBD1,CAISWDRGDEAFF,TGTGCCATCAGCTGGGACAGGGGGGACGAAGCTTTCTTT
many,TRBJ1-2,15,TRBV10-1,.,CASSPRGLFNYGYTF,TGCGCCAGCAGCCCCCGAGGGCTTTTTAACTATGGCTACACCTTC
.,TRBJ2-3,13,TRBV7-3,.,CASSSSYTDTQYF,TGTGCCAGCAGCTCAAGCTACACAGATACGCAGTATTTT
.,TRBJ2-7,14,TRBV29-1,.,CSVQHDSKTYEQYF,TGCAGCGTCCAACATGACAGCAAAACCTACGAGCAGTACTTC
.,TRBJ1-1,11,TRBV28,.,CASSWEGTAFF,TGTGCCAGCAGTTGGGAGGGAACTGCTTTCTTT
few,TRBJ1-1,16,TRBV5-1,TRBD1,CASTPDRVKRDTEAFF,TGCGCCAGCACCCCAGACAGGGTAAAACGGGACACTGAAGCTTTCTTT
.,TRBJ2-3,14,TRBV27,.,CASGGFSRTDTQYF,TGTGCCAGTGGGGGGTTCTCGCGCACAGATACGCAGTATTTT
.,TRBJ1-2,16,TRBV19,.,CASSIGGGGHYYGYTF,TGTGCCAGTAGTATAGGAGGAGGAGGGCACTACTATGGCTACACCTTC
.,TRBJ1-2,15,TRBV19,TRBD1,CASTSKGGREDGYTF,TGTGCCAGTACCTCCAAAGGGGGCAGGGAAGATGGCTACACCTTC
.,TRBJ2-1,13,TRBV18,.,CASSETSYNEQFF,TGTGCCAGCTCCGAGACTAGTTACAATGAGCAGTTCTTC
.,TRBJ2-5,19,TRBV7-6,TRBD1,CASSLVRERWHRGEETQYF,TGTGCCAGCAGCTTAGTGAGAGAGCGTTGGCACAGGGGGGAAGAGACCCAGTACTTC
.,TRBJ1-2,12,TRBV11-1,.,CASSAQGSGYTF,TGTGCCAGCAGCGCTCAGGGATCTGGCTACACCTTC